The T cell receptor beta chain described here comes from a study of cytomegalovirus exposure and HLA in healthy donors (dated by TCRdb to 2015 to 2018). At the level of the whole study: In an earlier analysis of 587 of the donors, approximately 300 Gb of sequence data and approximately 120 million unique TCR beta sequences from 150 million to 200 million T cells were reported. About 300 gigabases of sequencing data and tens of millions of unique TCR sequences were included in an early release covering 550 to 650 HLA-typed donors. Of the approximately 400 genotyped donors, approximately 80% were placed in the genetic ancestry cluster associated with self-reported Caucasian donors. The study aimed to test whether cataloging public T cell receptors could reveal signatures of past pathogen exposure. The study used immunosequencing to profile the T cell repertoires of more than 650 subjects and linked those repertoires to cytomegalovirus serostatus. In addition to the first cohort of roughly 700 subjects, a separate validation cohort of 130 or so different subjects was used. To predict cytomegalovirus infection status, the study brought together high-throughput TCR immunosequencing, statistical association of individual TCRs with disease status, and machine learning. A later analysis re-examined previously published TCR beta repertoires from more than 600 donors and added high-resolution HLA genotyping to investigate patterns of TCR occurrence. Rather than using new phenotypic data, the later analysis identified candidate immune exposures from TCR beta sequences and from how often those sequences occurred across donors. To decide whether each TCR beta V gene segment behaved as functional or pseudogenic, an earlier analysis of some 570 of the donors relied on high-throughput TCR beta sequencing. Donor age, sex, ethnicity and CMV serostatus were collected together with the repertoire data. In a later genetic analysis, genome-wide SNP genotypes for about three fifths of the 666 donors were used, and that subset was treated as a discovery cohort. All discovery cohort repertoires had been generated on a single sequencing platform. Both class I and class II loci were covered by HLA typing, at four-digit resolution. Typing coverage differed by locus: A, B, C, DRB1 and DQB1 were typed in roughly 629-630 donors, DQA1 in roughly 510, DPA1 in approximately 610, and DPB1 in approximately 450. A handful of DR-DQ haplotypes were treated as single units for association and clustering because of strong linkage in the cohort. On average, around 240,000 unique TCR beta nucleotide sequences were sequenced per donor among more than 350 genotyped donors of the cohort, with roughly 18% of those sequences being non-productive.

Library creation used the immunoSEQ multiplex PCR assay. The multiplex PCR relied on a mix of 60 forward primers for TCR Vbeta segments and 13 reverse primers for TCR Jbeta segments. The CDR3 region of rearranged TCR beta genes was amplified from genomic DNA with a multiplex PCR assay. The amplified TCR beta libraries were sequenced on the Illumina HiSeq System as 87-base-pair reads. The authors' pipeline ran thus. Across the 670 or so repertoires, a later analysis counted tens of millions of unique TCR beta chains, approximately 10 million of which were shared by at least two donors. To remove PCR and sequencing errors, raw reads were error-corrected and collapsed into unique sequences using a nearest-neighbor algorithm that merged closely related sequences. V, D and J gene segments were assigned by aligning CDR3 sequences to IMGT reference sequences. For a sequence to be retained, a match of at least six nucleotides to both a V gene segment and a J gene segment was required. Rearrangements were called productive when the CDR3 lacked stop codons and stayed in frame with V and J; all others were non-productive. CDR3 was defined according to IMGT convention as the region running from the second conserved V-encoded cysteine to the conserved J-encoded phenylalanine. In an earlier analysis of around 600 of the donors, sequences lacking an unambiguous match to a single V gene segment were excluded. In an earlier analysis of several hundred of the donors, a V segment was called functional when productive rearrangements were above 56.7%, and segregating when the standard deviation between donors exceeded 5%. To diagnose cytomegalovirus status from the catalog of TCR beta chain sequences, a statistical classification framework was built. A later analysis assigned V and J genes by comparing TCR nucleotide sequences with IMGT/GENE-DB human TR gene sequences. In a later analysis, CDR3 sequences and most-parsimonious VDJ recombination scenarios were assigned using the TCRdist pipeline. A later analysis defined each TCR beta chain by its CDR3 amino acid sequence plus V-gene family, and excluded reads lacking a unique V-gene family. A later analysis removed over 500 highly shared, low-generation-probability nucleotide sequences to deal with suspected cross-contamination and a sequencing artifact. For each public chain, a later analysis derived a clonal expansion index from normalized ranks of inferred template counts within each repertoire. Generation probabilities in a later analysis came from a VDJ recombination model fitted to out-of-frame rearrangements, and those results were checked against IGoR. In a later analysis, hypergeometric tests were used to score TCR-TCR, TCR-HLA and TCR-CMV co-occurrence, with a repertoire-size bias correction applied to TCR pairs. To estimate false discovery rates, a later analysis permuted the HLA or CMV assignments 20 times. In a later analysis, co-occurring TCRs were grouped using DBSCAN, and TCRdist sequence similarity was added for clustering within HLA-allele-positive subsets. For co-occurrence clustering, repertoires with fewer than 30,000 or more than 120,000 public chains were excluded, along with a handful of repertoires with anomalous nucleotide sharing. TCRdb retrieved this table from immuneACCESS and kept in-frame rearrangements only. Not all clones are present; in checked studies, unresolved V genes account for under half, and no reason is known for the remainder. The V and J calls and clone size were taken over from that table, and D and trimming were inferred from the DNA. The sample includes some 150,000 clones, with under 75% observed a single time. The ten largest clonotypes hold around 7.1% of the sample.

In total, roughly 670 healthy bone marrow donors made up the cohort. All cohort members were sampled while nominally healthy, although unrecorded immune exposures were likely present. The donor tested CMV seropositive and was one of the 289 seropositive cohort members. Each donor provided a peripheral blood sample, and peripheral blood mononuclear cells were used for TCR beta sequencing. The Qiagen DNeasy Blood Extraction Kit was used to extract genomic DNA from the blood cell samples. CDR3 length: 15 amino acids, cysteine to phenylalanine. The retained sequence is limited to the CDR3, 45 bases, with the frame set at the first base. CDR1 and CDR2 are drawn from the germline V gene: SGHAT, FQNNGV. Germline trimming amounts to 6 bases on V and 3 bases on J, with 7 as the count of junction bases outside the gene matches. Overall study outcomes, separate from this receptor: The classifier was reported to diagnose cytomegalovirus status with high specificity and sensitivity in both the original cohort and the validation cohort. CMV serostatus was the only immune exposure information available for the cohort. When HLA alleles, especially DR and DQ, strongly co-occurred, TCR associations were difficult to assign to individual alleles. A later analysis found that HLA-associated TCR beta chains were more clonally expanded and had lower generation probabilities than equally common non-associated chains. A later analysis reported that several top co-occurrence clusters appeared linked to parvovirus B19, influenza, CMV and Epstein-Barr virus. Linkage disequilibrium might explain the correlated functional status among segregating V segments, but an unknown experimental factor could not be excluded. Presence/absence analyses assumed roughly uniform sequencing depth across donors, an assumption that may not hold. In a later analysis, TCR association rates were found to vary across HLA loci, with the most associated TCRs seen for DRB1 alleles and the fewest for HLA-C alleles. In this cohort, only TCR beta chains were sequenced, and detectable features were limited by the absence of alpha or paired-chain data. It was suggested by the authors that the approach could potentially be generalized to other disease states and immunological phenotypes. An earlier analysis of around 500 of the donors showed that most TCR beta V segments appeared in productive rearrangements either about 90% or about 30% of the time, which broadly matched IMGT annotations. HLA typing was unavailable for some donors at each locus, so association tests used only the typed subset. About 17 rarely observed V segments, including chromosome 9 orphons, were excluded from the earlier analysis of a few hundred of the donors because counts were too low. The study listed 170 or so TCR beta chains as associated with cytomegalovirus. A group of highly shared sequence variants was considered likely to be a technical artifact of the sequencing pipeline. A few of the identified cytomegalovirus-associated TCR beta chains were confirmed in vitro to be specific for cytomegalovirus antigens. In a later analysis, most CMV-associated TCR beta chains were found to appear HLA-restricted, with HLA associations seemingly driven largely by CMV exposure. Most TCR sequences were observed very rarely across donors, whereas some public TCRs were present in many individuals. In a later genetic analysis, fewer N-insertions in productive TCRs were reported among donors in an Asian-associated ancestry cluster than the 666-donor mean. Some IMGT-functional V segments, including TRBV6-2 and TRBV6-3, could not be distinguished by the 87-base-pair reads and were therefore excluded. A further reported finding was that TCR beta sequences accurately predicted the HLA-A and HLA-B alleles for most subjects in the first cohort. A later analysis associated about 18,000 TCR beta sequences with specific HLA alleles at a false discovery rate of 0.05. In a later genetic analysis, a missense DCLRE1C variant was associated with V-gene and J-gene trimming of TCR beta chains, and the association was replicated in an independent cohort.

A remark on this clone: Its antigen is currently not known. It has no much larger one-base neighbor in the sample; base qualities were not kept.

The origin of this receptor is a woman aged 55 to 70 in good health and CMV-seropositive. The rearrangement combines TRBV11-2 with TRBJ2-2; TRBD2 fits 7 bases in the junction. Sequencing used PBMCs. The CDR3: CASRPRLADTGELFF. The DNA sequence is given as TGTGCCAGCAGACCAAGACTAGCCGACACCGGGGAGCTGTTTTTT. The full variable domain, completed from the reference TRBV11-2 and TRBJ2-2 proteins outside the CDR3, reads EAGVAQSPRYKIIEKRQSVAFWCNPISGHATLYWYQQILGQGPKLLIQFQNNGVVDDSQLPKDRFSAERLKGVDSTLKIQPAKLEDSAVYLCASRPRLADTGELFFGEGSRLTVL.